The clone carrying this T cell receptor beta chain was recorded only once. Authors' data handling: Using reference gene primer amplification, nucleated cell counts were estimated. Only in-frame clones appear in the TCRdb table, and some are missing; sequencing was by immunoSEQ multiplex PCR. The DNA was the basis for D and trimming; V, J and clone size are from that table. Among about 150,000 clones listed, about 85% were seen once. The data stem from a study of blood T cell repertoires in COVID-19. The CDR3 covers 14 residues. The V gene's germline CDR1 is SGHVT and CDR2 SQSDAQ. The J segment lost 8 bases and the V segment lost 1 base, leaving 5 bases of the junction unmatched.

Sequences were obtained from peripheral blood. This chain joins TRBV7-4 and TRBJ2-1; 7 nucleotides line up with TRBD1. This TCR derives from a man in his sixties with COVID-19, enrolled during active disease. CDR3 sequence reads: CASSLGQGTDEQFF. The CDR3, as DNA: TGTGCCAGCAGCTTAGGGCAGGGGACAGATGAGCAGTTCTTC.